This T cell receptor beta chain was observed in a study of blood T cell repertoires in COVID-19. Background on the study: Sample material is recorded as cDNA or gDNA derived from T cells, B-cell-depleted T cells, or PBMCs.

V shed 3 bases and J 8 bases; nucleotides not matched to a gene: 6. CDR1 and CDR2 (germline): SGHDN, FVKESK. There are 14 residues in the CDR3. The repertoire was sequenced with immunoSEQ multiplex PCR; TCRdb's copy has only in-frame clones and lacks some. The table lists under 150,000 clones, about 85% of them singletons. Two negative PCRs, clearance, or symptom resolution had been documented for recovered Cohort 3 donors. The sequence was obtained from a woman aged 40 to 50 who had recovered from COVID-19. Sequencing input: PBMCs or T cells enriched from blood (not recorded which). The gene calls are TRBV14 and TRBJ2-1; TRBD1 matches 8 bases. The CDR3 region is CASSQQGAIHEQFF. The CDR3 DNA is TGTGCCAGCAGCCAGCAGGGGGCGATCCATGAGCAGTTCTTC.